This TCR beta chain originates from a study of somatic mutations in cytotoxic T cells in rheumatoid arthritis. About the research overall: Flow cytometry sorted some V beta antibody-stained T-cell populations to nearly 100% purity, V beta1+ cells among them being sequenced for TCRB.

This CDR3 spans 17 amino acids. Looked up from germline, CDR1 is LGHNA and CDR2 is YSLEER. J was trimmed by 5 bases and V by 0 bases; bases with no gene match: 9. The data were produced by immunoSEQ multiplex PCR, yet TCRdb's version contains in-frame clones alone and is incomplete. The repertoire holds 30,000 to 45,000 clones, about 84% seen once, with 3% to 3.5% in the top ten. V gene TRBV4-3 combines with J gene TRBJ2-3; 9 bases line up with TRBD2. This clonotype was obtained from a man aged 35 to 55 in good health. The sample taken for sequencing was CD8+ T cells sorted from blood. The CDR3 DNA reads as TGCGCCAGCAGCCAAGATATTAGGACTAGCGTTTTAGATACGCAGTATTTT. Protein product: CASSQDIRTSVLDTQYF.